This entry features one TCR beta chain sequence. The data stem from a study of human thymus T cells. The data were produced by immunoSEQ multiplex PCR, yet TCRdb's version contains in-frame clones alone and is incomplete. The profile shows around 44,000 clones, 90% to 95% of them singletons. The CDR3 is made up of 13 amino acids. V was cut by 1 base and J by 3 bases, with 6 bases left in between. Germline lookup yields CDR1 LNHDA and CDR2 SQIVND (reference sequence). The clonotype comes from a boy younger than two with a congenital heart defect but otherwise immunologically healthy. What was sequenced was blood. The chain carries TRBV19 and TRBJ1-2; perhaps TRBD1 as D (5 bases). The CDR3 spells CASSIGGYYGYTF. The CDR3, as DNA: TGTGCCAGTAGTATAGGGGGCTACTATGGCTACACCTTC.